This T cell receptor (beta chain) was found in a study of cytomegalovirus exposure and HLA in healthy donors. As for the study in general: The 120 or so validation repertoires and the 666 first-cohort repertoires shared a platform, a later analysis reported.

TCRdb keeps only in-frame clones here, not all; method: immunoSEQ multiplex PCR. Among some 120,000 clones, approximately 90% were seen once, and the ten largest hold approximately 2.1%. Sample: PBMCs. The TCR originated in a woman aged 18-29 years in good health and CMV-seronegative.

The CDR3 loop reads CASSLAVGGSSEQYF. The CDR3 nucleotides read TGTGCCAGCAGCTTAGCAGTCGGGGGAAGCTCCGAGCAGTACTTC. The chain links TRBV11-1 to TRBJ2-7; TRBD2 might be the D (6 bases). From germline, CDR1 is SGHAT and CDR2 FQDESV (reference sequence). V was shortened by 0 bases and J by 6 bases, with 15 bases between the two germline ends. The CDR3 is 15 residues long.